What follows describes a single TCR beta chain. What it binds is not known. This entry belongs to a study of cytomegalovirus exposure and HLA in healthy donors. Study conclusions and caveats: Confirmation in vitro established that a few CMV-associated chains were specific for CMV antigens.

60 Vbeta and 13 Jbeta primers were used in PCR. The data were produced by immunoSEQ multiplex PCR, yet TCRdb's version contains in-frame clones alone and is incomplete. Of roughly 100,000 clones in the sample, approximately 80% are singletons; the top ten hold 3.7%. V lost 3 bases and J lost 0; bases outside the gene matches: 13. There are 19 residues in the CDR3. CDR1 MDHEN and CDR2 SYDVKM come from the germline V gene. This TCR derives from a female donor in good health and CMV-seropositive. The rearrangement uses TRBV28 and TRBJ2-1; the match to TRBD1 covers 8 bases. Sample: PBMCs. The CDR3 is CASSLAGDRPFGSYNEQFF. CDR3 nucleotides: TGTGCCAGCAGTTTGGCCGGGGACAGGCCTTTCGGCTCCTACAATGAGCAGTTCTTC.